This is a list of T cell receptor beta chains from one sample in a study of regulatory T cells in long-lasting Graves disease. Each CDR3 protein is one row after TCRdb ran MiXCR on the multiplex PCR reads. The sample carries 360,000 or so distinct CDR3 sequences, about an eighth recorded once. The same sample was also studied in work on T cells in Graves' hyperthyroidism and ophthalmopathy.

This specimen consisted of peripheral blood mononuclear cells (PBMCs), obtained at new diagnosis, from a patient treated with antithyroid drugs. These receptors were collected from a woman younger than 30 with Graves disease. Each CDR3 is given with its conserved first and last residue. D genes are given only for firm matches. Size values are once, few and many counts, or a class for expanded clones, and some rows have none.

CDR3 | DNA | J | D | size | V
CASSLGQLLGDTEAFF | TGCGCCAGCAGCTTGGGACAGCTTTTGGGGGACACTGAAGCTTTCTTT | TRBJ1-1 | - | many | TRBV5-1
CASSQPTRNRNTIYF | TGCGCCAGCAGCCAACCAACAAGGAACCGAAACACCATATATTTT | TRBJ1-3 | - | - | TRBV4-1
CATSRDGVKTQYF | TGTGCCACCAGCAGAGATGGGGTCAAGACCCAGTACTTC | TRBJ2-5 | - | many | TRBV15
CASSFDGKREQYF | TGTGCCAGCAGCTTTGACGGGAAGCGCGAGCAGTACTTC | TRBJ2-7 | - | many | TRBV7-2
CASSLDTGGETQYF | TGTGCCAGCAGCTTAGATACAGGGGGCGAGACCCAGTACTTC | TRBJ2-5 | TRBD1 | - | TRBV11-1
CASSSSGGALNEQFF | TGCGCCAGCAGCTCTAGCGGGGGGGCCTTAAATGAGCAGTTCTTC | TRBJ2-1 | TRBD2 | few | TRBV5-1
CASSISSTGSYEQYF | TGTGCCAGTAGTATTTCCTCGACCGGCTCCTACGAGCAGTACTTC | TRBJ2-7 | - | - | TRBV19
CATSVRTGSSGYTF | TGTGCCACCAGCGTGAGGACAGGCAGCTCTGGCTACACCTTC | TRBJ1-2 | TRBD1 | many | TRBV15
CAGRDRTGVNQPQHF | TGTGCCGGCAGGGATAGGACGGGGGTTAATCAGCCCCAGCATTTT | TRBJ1-5 | - | - | TRBV27
CASSLDWLPQSRQRSPLHF | TGTGCCAGCAGCTTAGACTGGCTGCCGCAATCTCGCCAGCGGTCACCCCTCCACTTT | TRBJ1-6 | - | many | TRBV11-2
CASSQARTETDTQYF | TGCGCCAGCAGCCAAGCCCGGACAGAGACAGATACGCAGTATTTT | TRBJ2-3 | - | - | TRBV4-1
CSATKGRGLYGYTF | TGCAGTGCTACAAAGGGCAGGGGGCTTTATGGCTACACCTTC | TRBJ1-2 | TRBD1 | many | TRBV20-1
CASSPRISGTEAFF | TGTGCCAGCAGCCCGAGAATTAGTGGCACTGAAGCTTTCTTT | TRBJ1-1 | - | many | TRBV9
CASSFLPGDSPLHF | TGTGCCAGCAGCTTCTTGCCCGGGGATTCACCCCTCCACTTT | TRBJ1-6 | - | many | TRBV3-1
CASLPYRGIGNTEAFF | TGTGCCAGCCTCCCCTACCGGGGAATTGGGAACACTGAAGCTTTCTTT | TRBJ1-1 | - | many | TRBV7-9
CASSLPHEQYF | TGTGCCAGCAGCTTGCCTCACGAGCAGTACTTC | TRBJ2-7 | - | many | TRBV7-9
CASSWDRGRSNEQFF | TGTGCCAGCAGCTGGGACCGCGGGAGGAGCAATGAGCAGTTCTTC | TRBJ2-1 | TRBD2 | few | TRBV7-2
CASSGQGRTDTQYF | TGTGCCAGCAGTGGACAGGGGAGGACAGATACGCAGTATTTT | TRBJ2-3 | TRBD1 | many | TRBV9
CASSPQAGWNSPLHF | TGTGCCAGCTCACCACAGGCGGGATGGAATTCACCCCTCCACTTT | TRBJ1-6 | - | many | TRBV18
CASSFLRLSSYNEQFF | TGTGCCAGCAGTTTTCTTCGATTGAGCTCCTACAATGAGCAGTTCTTC | TRBJ2-1 | - | many | TRBV12-3/TRBV12-4
CASSLVSAGGPEGNEQFF | TGTGCCAGCAGCTTAGTTTCAGCGGGGGGGCCGGAGGGGAATGAGCAGTTCTTC | TRBJ2-1 | TRBD2 | many | TRBV11-2
CSASSIPGQGASDTQYF | TGCAGTGCTAGTTCCATACCTGGACAGGGGGCGTCAGATACGCAGTATTTT | TRBJ2-3 | TRBD1 | many | TRBV20-1
CASSQDRTTPSYEQYF | TGCGCCAGCAGCCAGGATCGGACGACGCCTTCCTACGAGCAGTACTTC | TRBJ2-7 | - | - | TRBV5-1
CATSDAGPRGSYNEQFF | TGTGCCACCAGTGATGCTGGACCCCGGGGCTCCTACAATGAGCAGTTCTTC | TRBJ2-1 | - | many | TRBV24-1
CASSSNHQPQHF | TGTGCCAGCAGTTCTAACCATCAGCCCCAGCATTTT | TRBJ1-5 | - | many | TRBV28
CASSLLIGPKAREQYF | TGTGCCAGCAGCCTTCTTATTGGACCGAAGGCCCGCGAGCAGTACTTC | TRBJ2-7 | - | few | TRBV7-2
CASSLVFAGDYEQYF | TGTGCCAGCAGCTTAGTATTCGCGGGAGACTACGAGCAGTACTTC | TRBJ2-7 | TRBD2 | many | TRBV7-2